This TCR beta chain stems from a study of T-cell memory formation after mild COVID-19. Study-level points and caveats: Memory from before infection featured some responding clones, which suggests cross-reactive memory joined.

There are a few counts of this clonotype. As yet, its antigen is unknown. Trimming shortened V by 1 base and J by 6 bases, and 13 bases separated the two germline ends. The CDR3 contains 14 residues. Germline values: CDR1 SGHRS, CDR2 YFSETQ. Via MiXCR, TCRdb re-called the 5' RACE reads, giving one row per CDR3 protein. The table includes fewer than 250,000 distinct CDR3 sequences, around 27% detected once. The TCR was taken from an adult woman who had mild COVID-19 (a few samples of this study predate the infection). Cell type and time point are not known. V usage is TRBV5-1 and J usage is TRBJ1-2, with D perhaps TRBD1 (5 bases). The material sequenced was PBMCs or a T cell subset sorted from them (not recorded which). DNA of the CDR3: TGCGCCAGCAGCTTGTCCGGGGGGAGTAATGGCTACACCTTC. Protein product: CASSLSGGSNGYTF.